One T cell receptor beta chain is described in this entry. Its cognate antigen is unknown. This entry belongs to a study of shared clonotypes between healthy human individuals. The V segment lost 0 bases and the J segment 6 bases; nucleotides outside the gene matches: 14. Germline-derived CDR1 and CDR2 are LGHNA and YNFKEQ. This CDR3 has 17 amino acids. Assay: immunoSEQ multiplex PCR; the TCRdb copy retains only in-frame clones and omits some. The top ten clones hold 0.35% to 0.45% of a sample with millions of clones, 80% to 95% of them seen once. Notes on the study in general: Deeper or shallower sequencing was expected to change how clonotypes are shared among donors.

The source of this sequence is a man between 18 and 35 years old in good health. Some clones in this sample may be carry-over from other donors' samples. The rearrangement links TRBV4-2 to TRBJ2-7, with 7 bases that match TRBD2. Sequencing was done on a sample of naive CD4+ T cells from PBMCs. Subset denoted: CD45RA+ positively selected. This chain's CDR3 is CASSQDSNGASGGEQYF. The CDR3 bases are TGTGCCAGCAGCCAAGACTCTAACGGTGCTAGCGGAGGCGAGCAGTACTTC.